The following is a TCR beta chain sequence with its context. The V and J ends lost 1 base and 10 bases respectively, with 16 bases between them. The CDR3 length is 14 residues. CDR1 is MNHNS, CDR2 SASEGT, per germline. The data were obtained in a study of blood T cell repertoires in COVID-19. TCRdb's copy holds only in-frame clones and misses some; the assay was immunoSEQ multiplex PCR. The sample shows 350,000 to 400,000 clones, 80% to 90% of them seen only once. The TCR comes from a man younger than 35 who had recovered from COVID-19. The sequencing sample was made of PBMCs or T cells enriched from blood (not recorded which). The chain recombines TRBV6-1 with TRBJ2-5; D perhaps matches TRBD2 (6 bases). DNA of the CDR3: TGTGCCAGCAGTGAAGAATCGTTACTAGCACGCCAGTACTTC. It encodes CASSEESLLARQYF.